One and the same sample provided the 10 T cell receptor beta chains below, sequenced in a study of T-cell reconstitution after alpha-beta-depleted transplantation in children. Preparing the TCRbeta library involved the use of unique molecular identifiers. TCRdb reanalysed the PCR reads using MiXCR and keeps one entry per CDR3 protein. The data show about 280,000 distinct CDR3 sequences, with roughly 12% seen just once and about a quarter held by the top ten. The sequencing used peripheral blood, collected 180 days after TCRalphabeta/CD19-depleted stem cell transplant. These receptors originate from a male patient between 2 and 10 years old who had a stem cell transplant for chronic granulomatous disease, so the T cells may come from the graft donor.

At least ten counts were recorded for this clonotype. V usage is TRBV27 and J usage is TRBJ2-7; 16 nucleotides line up with TRBD2. The CDR3 runs 17 residues. The junction had 8 bases not matched to a gene; V was cut back by 4 bases and J by 5 bases. CDR1 MNHEY and CDR2 SMNVEV come from the germline V gene (reference sequence). CDR3 protein: CASSSPGLAGGPHEQYF. Written as DNA, the CDR3 is TGTGCCAGCAGTTCCCCGGGACTAGCGGGAGGGCCCCACGAGCAGTACTTC.

This clonotype is medium-sized. This chain joins TRBV19 and TRBJ2-2; 9 bases map to TRBD2. The ends lost 8 bases at V and 5 bases at J; junction bases unmatched: 9. Germline V lookup: CDR1 LNHDA, CDR2 SQIVND (reference sequence). This CDR3 contains 15 residues. The CDR3 DNA follows: TGTGCCAGTCGACCGGGACTAGCCGAAACCGGGGAGCTGTTTTTT. Translated, it gives CASRPGLAETGELFF.

This clonotype was found many times. V is TRBV6-2 or TRBV6-3 and J is TRBJ1-5, with 7 nucleotides matching TRBD1. This CDR3 comprises 15 residues. After removal of 6 bases from V and 3 bases from J, the junction contained 8 bases not matched to a gene. CDR1 is MNHEY, CDR2 SVGEGT, per germline. The CDR3 region has the DNA TGTGCCAGCAGCCGCGACAGGGCCGACAATCAGCCCCAGCATTTT. Its translation is CASSRDRADNQPQHF.

Note on this clonotype: A much more abundant neighbour one base away suggests this may be a read error. This CDR3 is missing its conserved last phenylalanine or tryptophan, likely due to a read error. This rearrangement joins TRBV2 to TRBJ2-7, with D tentatively TRBD1 (6 bases). Trimming shortened V by 8 bases and J by 2 bases, and 13 bases separated the two germline ends. The CDR3 has 13 amino acids. Germline V gene data show CDR1 as SNHLY and CDR2 as FYNNEI. This chain's CDR3 is CASVQGVTYEQYL. In nucleotides, the CDR3 is TGTGCCAGCGTACAGGGAGTAACCTACGAGCAGTACTTG.

In this sample, this clonotype turned up many times. J is TRBJ2-6 and V is TRBV6-5; the D is unclear. CDR1 MNHEY and CDR2 SVGAGI come from the germline V gene. CDR3 length: 19 residues. Trimming stripped 0 bases from V and 0 bases from J, with 15 bases between. CDR3 amino acids: CASSYSRPLGYSGANVLTF. In DNA, the CDR3 is TGTGCCAGCAGTTACTCGAGGCCCCTAGGATACTCTGGGGCCAACGTCCTGACTTTC.

This clonotype occurred many times. The rearrangement links TRBV30 to TRBJ2-1; D gene ambiguous. The CDR3 is 11 residues long. Trimming cost V 2 bases and J 8 bases, with 7 bases left between them. Germline lookup yields CDR1 GTSNPN and CDR2 SVGIG (reference sequence). The CDR3 DNA reads as TGTGCCTGGAGTCCTCTGGATGAGCAGTTCTTC. It encodes CAWSPLDEQFF.

This clonotype was seen repeatedly, ten times or more. The chain is built from TRBV7-2 and TRBJ2-7, with D possibly TRBD2 on 5 matching bases. CDR1 and CDR2 from the germline V gene are SGHTA and FQGNSA. Trimming pared 1 base from V and 3 bases from J, leaving 10 bases between. The CDR3 spans 14 residues. The CDR3 nucleotides read TGTGCCAGCAGCTTAGTCGAGGGTGTCTACGAGCAGTACTTC. Amino acid sequence: CASSLVEGVYEQYF. Together with reference TRBV7-2 and TRBJ2-7, the CDR3 gives the full variable domain: GAGVSQSPSNKVTEKGKDVELRCDPISGHTALYWYRQSLGQGLEFLIYFQGNSAPDKSGLPSDRFSAERTGGSVSTLTIQRTQQEDSAVYLCASSLVEGVYEQYFGPGTRLTVT.

This clonotype was counted at least ten times. The chain has TRBV20-1 and TRBJ2-1; the match to TRBD2 covers 7 bases. V shed 6 bases, J shed 9 bases, and the junction held 8 bases outside the gene matches. This CDR3 contains 12 residues. The germline gives CDR1 DFQATT, CDR2 SNEGSKA (reference sequence). CDR3 loop: CSADTSAGEQFF. For the CDR3, the DNA is TGCAGTGCAGATACTAGCGCCGGTGAGCAGTTCTTC.

This clonotype was recorded many times. Here the CDR3 reads CASSPYRDPGELFF. CDR3 bases: TGTGCCAGCTCACCCTACAGGGACCCCGGGGAGCTGTTTTTT. The V gene is TRBV18, the J gene TRBJ2-2; tentative D call: TRBD1 (6 bases). Trimming cost V 3 bases and J 6 bases, with 11 bases left between them. CDR3 length: 14 amino acids. Germline assignment: CDR1 KGHSH and CDR2 LQKENI.

This clonotype showed up many times. The CDR3 DNA follows: TGTGCCAGCAGTCTACTAGGTCCGGGGAGCTCCTACGAGCAGTACTTC. This codes for CASSLLGPGSSYEQYF. J is TRBJ2-7 and V is TRBV27; a possible D gene is TRBD2 (5 bases). CDR3 length: 16 amino acids. CDR1 is MNHEY and CDR2 is SMNVEV in the germline V gene (reference sequence). Trimming stripped 5 bases from V and 0 bases from J, with 17 bases between.